These 11 T cell receptor beta chains were all obtained from the same sample, sequenced in a study of blood T cells in healthy people across ages (dated by TCRdb to 2014 to 2015). The protocol used for the library was 5' RACE. TCRdb lists the instrument as Illumina HiSeq 2500. A second PCR of 7 to 11 cycles was performed with a sample-barcoded 5' primer and a J-beta primer mix. TCRdb ran its own pipeline on the public reads, namely fastp trimming at Q25 and MiXCR clone calling, and kept in-frame beta chains. Each entry merges the rows of one CDR3 protein and shows their most common DNA and genes. The sample records about 620,000 distinct CDR3 sequences, 40% to 65% of which are singletons. Approximately 15% of the sample is held by the ten biggest clonotypes. Sequenced sample: blood. Receptors originate from a woman older than 75 in good health.

The chain links TRBV6-6 to TRBJ2-1; 8 nucleotides align to TRBD1. Germline V gene sequence: CDR1 MNHNY, CDR2 SVGAGI (reference sequence). With 4 bases clipped from V and 0 bases from J, the junction kept 2 bases outside the gene matches. There are 15 residues in the CDR3. This CDR3 is CASSSDRASYNEQFF. The CDR3 DNA sequence: TGTGCCAGCAGTTCGGACAGGGCCTCCTACAATGAGCAGTTCTTC.

This clonotype was recorded at least ten times. The chain links TRBV12-3 or TRBV12-4 to TRBJ2-1; 8 bases agree with TRBD2. The CDR3 runs to 16 residues. Trimming removed 5 bases from V and 5 bases from J; junction bases left unmatched: 11. CDR3 sequence: CASSPGSSGTNNEQFF. In DNA, the CDR3 is TGTGCCAGCAGTCCCGGCAGTAGCGGGACGAACAATGAGCAGTTCTTC.

The chain combines TRBV2 with TRBJ2-7; D unclear. The J call may be mistaken, given a closer DNA end match to TRBJ2-5. The CDR3 is made up of 12 amino acids. Germline loops: CDR1 SNHLY, CDR2 FYNNEI. This CDR3 is CASLSLWETQYF. The CDR3 DNA reads TGTGCCAGCTTGAGTCTTTGGGAGACCCAGTACTTC.

In this sample, this clonotype turned up many times. This chain joins TRBV6-5 and TRBJ2-3, with TRBD2 identical over 7 bases. V was pared by 6 bases and J by 8 bases, with 11 bases of the junction left unmatched. CDR3 length: 14 residues. Looked up from germline, CDR1 is MNHEY and CDR2 is SVGAGI. For the CDR3, the DNA is TGTGCCAGCAGCCCCCGGAGACTAGCACTTACGCAGTATTTT. Protein sequence: CASSPRRLALTQYF.

This clonotype was counted ten times or more. J is TRBJ2-7 and V is TRBV28, with 13 positions matching TRBD2. This CDR3 has 14 residues. V shed 6 bases, J shed 3 bases, and the junction held 2 bases outside the gene matches. The V gene's germline CDR1 is MDHEN and CDR2 SYDVKM. DNA for the CDR3: TGTGCCAGCAGACGGACTAGCGGGAGCTACGAGCAGTACTTC. Translation: CASRRTSGSYEQYF.

The gene calls are TRBV24-1 and TRBJ2-5; D not resolved. The DNA end is more similar to TRBJ2-7, so the J call may be wrong. This CDR3 is built from 13 residues. Germline V gene data show CDR1 as KGHDR and CDR2 as SFDVKD. The CDR3 bases are TGTGCCACCAGTGATCACACGGCGACCGAGCAGTACTTC. Protein product: CATSDHTATEQYF.

This clonotype turned up a few times. The CDR3 loop is CASSLGWGAGLTDTQYF. The DNA of the CDR3 is TGTGCCAGCAGTCTAGGGTGGGGCGCAGGGTTAACAGATACGCAGTATTTT. The rearrangement joins TRBV28 to TRBJ2-3; perhaps TRBD1 as D (5 bases). V lost 5 bases and J lost 3, with 21 bases in between. Germline V gene sequence: CDR1 MDHEN, CDR2 SYDVKM. The length of the CDR3 is 17 residues.

This clonotype occurred many times. The chain uses TRBV24-1 and TRBJ2-1, with D possibly being TRBD2 (5 bases). The V end was cut by 7 bases, the J end by 6 bases, with 18 bases between. The CDR3 is made up of 15 amino acids. Germline values: CDR1 KGHDR, CDR2 SFDVKD. The CDR3 reads CATSHPASTRNEQFF. In DNA form, the CDR3 reads TGTGCCACCAGCCACCCGGCTAGCACTCGCAATGAGCAGTTCTTC.

This clonotype was seen more than once but under ten times. The chain uses TRBV29-1 and TRBJ2-7; D possibly corresponds to TRBD2 (5 bases). This CDR3 is built from 13 residues. In germline, CDR1 is SQVTM, CDR2 ANQGSEA. V dropped 4 bases and J dropped 0 bases, with 10 bases sitting between them. CDR3 in amino acids: CSVGGGPSYEQYF. The CDR3 DNA follows: TGCAGCGTTGGAGGCGGGCCCTCCTACGAGCAGTACTTC.

V is TRBV10-3 and J is TRBJ2-1, with 7 nucleotides matching TRBD1. The CDR3 contains 16 residues. V was pared by 6 bases and J by 5 bases, with 13 bases of the junction left unmatched. In germline, CDR1 is ENHRY, CDR2 SYGVKD. The CDR3 DNA is TGTGCCATCAGCGACCCCCGGGACAGCCCACACAATGAGCAGTTCTTC. As protein: CAISDPRDSPHNEQFF.

This clonotype was detected a few times. The V call is TRBV7-3, the J call TRBJ2-3; D is unclear. This CDR3 is 12 amino acids long. The germline V gene encodes CDR1 SGHTA and CDR2 FQGTGA. V lost 1 base and J lost 8, with 7 bases in between. The CDR3 DNA reads TGTGCCAGCAGCTTAAATCAATTTACGCAGTATTTT. Protein: CASSLNQFTQYF.